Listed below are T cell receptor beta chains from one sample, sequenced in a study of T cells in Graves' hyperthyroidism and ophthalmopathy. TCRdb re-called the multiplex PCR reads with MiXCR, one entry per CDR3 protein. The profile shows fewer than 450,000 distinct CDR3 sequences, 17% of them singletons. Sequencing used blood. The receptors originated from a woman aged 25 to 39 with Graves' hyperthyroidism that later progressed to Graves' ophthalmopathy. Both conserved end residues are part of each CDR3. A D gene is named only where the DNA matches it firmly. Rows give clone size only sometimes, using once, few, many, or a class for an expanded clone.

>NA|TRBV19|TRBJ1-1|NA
CASSIGPSTEAFF
TGTGCCAGTAGTATAGGGCCCAGTACTGAAGCTTTCTTT
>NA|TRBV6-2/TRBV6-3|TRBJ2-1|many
CASSYSGFEQFF
TGTGCCAGCAGTTATTCCGGGTTTGAGCAGTTCTTC
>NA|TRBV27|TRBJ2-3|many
CASSLGVGPDTQYF
TGTGCCAGCAGTTTGGGCGTAGGCCCAGATACGCAGTATTTT
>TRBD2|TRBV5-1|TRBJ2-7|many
CASSLAGVYEQYF
TGTGCCAGCAGCTTAGCGGGAGTCTACGAGCAGTACTTC
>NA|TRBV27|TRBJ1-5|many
CASSSGVGNQPQHF
TGTGCCAGCAGTTCTGGGGTGGGGAATCAGCCCCAGCATTTT
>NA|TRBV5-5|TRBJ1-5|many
CASSFQINQPQHF
TGTGCCAGCAGCTTTCAGATCAATCAGCCCCAGCATTTT
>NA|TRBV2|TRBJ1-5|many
CASSSDRSSQPQHF
TGTGCCAGCAGTTCCGACAGGTCGTCTCAGCCCCAGCATTTT
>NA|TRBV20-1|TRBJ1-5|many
CSARDGQDISNQPQHF
TGCAGTGCTAGAGATGGGCAGGATATTAGCAATCAGCCCCAGCATTTT
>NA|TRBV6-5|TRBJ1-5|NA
CASSYSTESNQPQHF
TGTGCCAGCAGTTACTCCACAGAATCCAATCAGCCCCAGCATTTT
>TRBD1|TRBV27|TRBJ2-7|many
CASSSRTGVGEQYF
TGTGCCAGCAGTTCACGGACAGGGGTCGGCGAGCAGTACTTC
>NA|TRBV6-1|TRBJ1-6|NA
CASSESRDGNSPLHF
TGTGCCAGCAGTGAATCGAGGGATGGTAATTCACCCCTCCACTTT
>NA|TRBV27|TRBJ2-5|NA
CASSPYPGDQGSQYF
TGTGCCAGCAGTCCCTACCCAGGGGACCAGGGTTCCCAGTACTTC
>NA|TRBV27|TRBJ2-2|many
CASSFGTLSTGELFF
TGTGCCAGCAGTTTCGGGACATTATCCACCGGGGAGCTGTTTTTT
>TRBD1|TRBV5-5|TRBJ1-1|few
CASSPSTGDYTEAFF
TGTGCCAGCAGCCCGTCGACAGGGGATTATACTGAAGCTTTCTTT